A single sample is the source of the 12 T cell receptor beta chains below, sequenced in a study of shared clonotypes between healthy human individuals. Profiling relied on immunoSEQ multiplex PCR, and the TCRdb table lists in-frame clones only, not all of them. The sample has millions of clones, 85% to 95% seen once. Sequencing was carried out using naive CD4+ T cells sorted from blood. The subset denotes: CD45RA+ positively selected. These receptors all stem from a man aged 18 to 35 in good health.

V gene TRBV11-2 combines with J gene TRBJ2-7; tentative D call: TRBD1 (5 bases). The CDR3 is 13 amino acids. Trimming shortened V by 2 bases and J by 6 bases, and 11 bases separated the two germline ends. Germline V gives CDR1 SGHAT, CDR2 FQNNGV. The CDR3 DNA is TGTGCCAGCAGCTTATTTGGGGCAGCCGAGCAGTACTTC. Its translation is CASSLFGAAEQYF.

This clone was counted once. This chain links TRBV4-3 with TRBJ2-7, with D perhaps TRBD2 (5 bases). CDR3 length equals 14 residues. Germline V gives CDR1 LGHNA, CDR2 YSLEER. V was trimmed by 4 bases and J by 7 bases, leaving 17 bases between them. The chain's CDR3 is CASSRLERSGEQYF. The DNA of the CDR3 is TGCGCCAGCAGCCGTCTCGAGAGGTCGGGAGAGCAGTACTTC.

The genes are TRBV7-9 and TRBJ2-5, with TRBD1 identical over 7 bases. The CDR3 spans 15 residues. The germline CDR1 and CDR2 sequences are SEHNR and FQNEAQ (reference sequence). The junction had 7 bases not matched to a gene; V was cut back by 1 base and J by 5 bases. The CDR3 sequence: CASSLGQGGEETQYF. DNA for the CDR3: TGTGCCAGCAGCTTAGGACAGGGTGGGGAGGAGACCCAGTACTTC.

The chain couples TRBV7-2 to TRBJ2-1, with D perhaps TRBD2 (6 bases). CDR1 and CDR2 (germline): SGHTA, FQGNSA. CDR3 length equals 13 residues. With 5 bases removed from V and 11 bases from J, the gap between germline ends came to 16 bases. CDR3 in DNA: TGTGCCAGCAGCCTGGACCTCGGGACTCAGCAGTTCTTC. The encoded protein is CASSLDLGTQQFF.

This clone was found once. This chain uses TRBV27 with TRBJ1-5; TRBD1 matches at 8 bases. This CDR3 is built from 17 residues. After removal of 2 bases from V and 0 bases from J, the junction contained 6 bases not matched to a gene. CDR1 is MNHEY and CDR2 is SMNVEV in the germline V gene (reference sequence). The CDR3 loop reads CASSLGSGTGSNQPQHF. CDR3 DNA: TGTGCCAGCAGTTTAGGATCAGGGACAGGTAGCAATCAGCCCCAGCATTTT.

The chain couples TRBV25-1 to TRBJ2-7; TRBD1 aligns across 10 bases. Germline loops: CDR1 MGHDK, CDR2 SYGVNS. Losses at the gene ends were 1 base for V and 7 bases for J; bases not matched to a gene: 7. The CDR3 sequence is 15 residues long. The CDR3 nucleotides are TGTGCCAGCAGTGAATCCGGGACAGGGGCGTGGGAGCAGTACTTC. It codes for CASSESGTGAWEQYF.

The chain joins TRBV6-6 to TRBJ2-4; a possible D gene is TRBD1 (6 bases). The germline V and J ends were trimmed by 5 bases and 1 base, with 12 bases remaining between them. CDR1 MNHNY and CDR2 SVGAGI come from the germline V gene (reference sequence). The CDR3 has 15 residues. This chain's CDR3 is CASSPDDRAKNIQYF. CDR3 nucleotide sequence: TGTGCCAGCAGTCCCGATGACAGGGCCAAAAACATTCAGTACTTC.

The chain recombines TRBV5-1 with TRBJ1-1, with 11 bases aligning to TRBD1. Germline values: CDR1 SGHRS, CDR2 YFSETQ. With 1 base clipped from V and 5 bases from J, the junction kept 4 bases outside the gene matches. This CDR3 has 15 amino acids. The CDR3 sequence is CASSLSGTGGTEAFF. CDR3 DNA sequence: TGCGCCAGCAGCTTGAGCGGGACAGGGGGAACTGAAGCTTTCTTT.

The chain recombines TRBV10-2 with TRBJ1-6; possible D gene TRBD1, 5 bases. The V gene lost 6 bases and the J gene lost 9 bases, with 15 bases spanning the gap. From germline, CDR1 is WSHSY and CDR2 SAAADI. The CDR3 sequence is 14 residues long. The CDR3 DNA follows: TGCGCCAGCAGCGGGGGTGCCCAGGGTTCACCCCTCCACTTT. It encodes CASSGGAQGSPLHF.

The CDR3 region is CASSQDRGTSGNTIYF. In DNA form, the CDR3 reads TGCGCCAGCAGCCAAGATAGGGGCACCTCTGGAAACACCATATATTTT. This chain joins TRBV4-3 and TRBJ1-3; a weak D match, TRBD1 (5 bases). Germline V lookup: CDR1 LGHNA, CDR2 YSLEER. The CDR3 sequence is 16 residues long. V was clipped by 0 bases and J by 0 bases, with 9 bases between them.

This rearrangement joins TRBV5-4 to TRBJ2-3; 8 bases match TRBD2. Germline V lookup: CDR1 SGHNT, CDR2 YYREEE (reference sequence). The CDR3 is made up of 12 amino acids. The trim removed 7 bases at V and 8 bases at J, leaving 6 bases unmatched. CDR3 bases: TGTGCCAGCGGTAGCGGGGTGGGTACGCAGTATTTT. Translated: CASGSGVGTQYF.

V usage is TRBV11-2 and J usage is TRBJ1-2; D gene ambiguous. The germline gives CDR1 SGHAT, CDR2 FQNNGV. The length of the CDR3 is 15 residues. V was cut by 4 bases and J by 2 bases, with 14 bases left in between. The CDR3 DNA follows: TGTGCCAGCAGCTGGGATGGCAGTCTAAACTATGGCTACACCTTC. The encoded protein is CASSWDGSLNYGYTF.